This TCR beta chain originates from a study of CD8+ T cells in alopecia areata. Specified treatment: oral pan-JAK inhibitor, 5-10 mg twice daily. Researchers took lesional scalp punch biopsies and peripheral blood from people who were alopecia areata patients. TCR sequencing used cDNA made by reverse transcription of extracted RNA. The data were produced by immunoSEQ multiplex PCR, yet TCRdb's version contains in-frame clones alone and is incomplete. The sample includes under 25,000 clones, over 50% of them seen just once. Deletions cut 8 bases from V and 4 bases from J, with 10 bases between. The CDR3 consists of 12 residues. Germline V CDR1 and CDR2: SNHLY, FYNNEI. Broader study findings: Expanded CD8+ clones among the top 100, and scalp clonality, were significantly decreased by tofacitinib. Patients displayed less clarity in TCR sharing than mice, a finding possibly related to HLA. Any link of baseline CD8+ expansion to response, resting on one nonresponder, remains uncertain.

A remark on this clone: The target antigen is unknown.

The TCR sequence derives from a human donor with alopecia areata. The input for sequencing was skin, taken at week 4, from a patient treated with tofacitinib. The chain links TRBV2 to TRBJ2-3; no reliable D call. The CDR3, as DNA: TGTGCCAGCGAAGGGCCCGCAGATACGCAGTATTTT. It codes for CASEGPADTQYF.